This T cell receptor beta chain derives from a study of response to subunit inactivated influenza vaccine. Whole-study results and caveats: The authors offered the suggestion that each seasonal influenza vaccination recruits few new T cells.

TCRdb ran MiXCR on the RT-PCR reads and lists one entry per CDR3 protein. The sample yields 450,000 to 600,000 distinct CDR3 sequences, 6% to 9% seen once. This clonotype has at least ten counts. The antigen is undetermined. The CDR3 consists of 15 residues. Trimming cost V 6 bases and J 5 bases, with 17 bases left between them. Sequencing was performed on PBMCs from blood, taken roughly 24 months after vaccination. This TCR was recovered from a man between 50 and 70 years old who received an inactivated influenza vaccine. V gene TRBV12-3 or TRBV12-4 combines with J gene TRBJ2-1; D might be TRBD2 (6 bases). The CDR3 DNA reads as TGTGCCAGCAGGTCGGGACTCCTCATTAACAATGAGCAGTTCTTC. It codes for CASRSGLLINNEQFF.